What follows describes a single TCR beta chain. These data come from a study of CD8 T cells in Susac syndrome. Random hexamers were used to reverse transcribe roughly 0.5 to 1 ug of RNA. The CDR3 of TCR beta was amplified by immunoSEQ multiplex PCR across 54 Vbeta and 13 Jbeta. In TCRdb, the immunoSEQ multiplex PCR reads were re-called with MiXCR into one record per CDR3 protein. The sample records 350,000 to 550,000 distinct CDR3 sequences, 75% to 90% being singletons. Sequencing targeted TCR beta in blood CD8+ and CD4+ T cells. In contrast to the negatively isolated CD8+ and CD4+ T cells, TEMRA cells were FACS-enriched. Looked up from germline, CDR1 is MNHEY and CDR2 is SMNVEV (reference sequence). The CDR3 length is 14 residues. The V gene lost 3 bases and the J gene lost 0 bases, with 6 bases spanning the gap.

The sample taken for sequencing was CD8+ T cells from PBMCs. The clonotype originates from a human donor with multiple sclerosis. The chain combines TRBV27 with TRBJ1-5; D perhaps matches TRBD1 (5 bases). The CDR3 sequence is CASSFRVSNQPQHF. The CDR3 DNA reads TGTGCCAGCAGTTTCAGGGTTAGCAATCAGCCCCAGCATTTT.